The 32 T cell receptor beta chains below were found in one sample sequenced in a study of blood T cell repertoires in COVID-19 (dated by TCRdb to 2020 to 2022). Preparation of the library involved the immunoSEQ multiplex PCR assay. The source is immuneACCESS, and TCRdb retained only in-frame sequences with V and J called. Part of the clones is not carried over; for the studies checked, unresolved V genes explain less than half of this, and the remainder is unexplained. Across this sample there are over 85,000 clones, with 92% seen only once. In total, the top ten clones hold less than 2% of the sample. The sequenced material came from peripheral blood. Source of these receptors: a woman between 50 and 59 years old with COVID-19, enrolled during active disease.

V is TRBV28 and J is TRBJ2-5; D is possibly TRBD2 (5 bases). Trimming pared 2 bases from V and 3 bases from J, leaving 7 bases between. Germline V gene lookup returns CDR1 MDHEN and CDR2 SYDVKM. The CDR3 extends over 13 amino acids. CDR3 amino acids: CASSLGREETQYF. The CDR3 nucleotides are TGTGCCAGCAGTTTAGGGCGGGAAGAGACCCAGTACTTC.

The chain joins TRBV9 to TRBJ1-1; the match to TRBD1 covers 9 bases. The CDR3 loop spans 16 amino acids. V trimming: 2 bases; J trimming: 5 bases; junction bases outside the gene matches: 10. Germline assignment: CDR1 SGDLS and CDR2 YYNGEE. The CDR3 reads CASSVTPGQGWTEAFF. The CDR3 nucleotides read TGTGCCAGCAGCGTTACACCGGGACAGGGTTGGACTGAAGCTTTCTTT. Full variable domain (missing parts from reference TRBV9 and TRBJ1-1): DSGVTQTPKHLITATGQRVTLRCSPRSGDLSVYWYQQSLDQGLQFLIQYYNGEERAKGNILERFSAQQFPDLHSELNLSSLELGDSALYFCASSVTPGQGWTEAFFGQGTRLTVV.

The V gene is TRBV25-1, the J gene TRBJ1-3; D possibly corresponds to TRBD1 (5 bases). CDR3 length: 15 residues. Germline values: CDR1 MGHDK, CDR2 SYGVNS. Trimming left V 5 bases short and J 4 bases short, with 15 bases between. The CDR3 here is CASSSQGWEGNTIYF. Here the CDR3 DNA reads TGTGCCAGCAGTTCTCAGGGATGGGAAGGAAACACCATATATTTT.

The V call is TRBV19, the J call TRBJ2-1; D is perhaps TRBD2 (5 bases). This CDR3 has 14 residues. CDR1 is LNHDA and CDR2 is SQIVND in the germline V gene (reference sequence). Deletions cut 4 bases from V and 7 bases from J, with 14 bases between. The CDR3 DNA reads as TGTGCCAGTAGTAACGGGATCCCTTTTAATGAGCAGTTCTTC. Its translation is CASSNGIPFNEQFF.

The chain carries TRBV19 and TRBJ1-2, with D maybe TRBD1 (5 bases). The V gene lost 7 bases and the J gene lost 2 bases, with 11 bases spanning the gap. In germline, CDR1 is LNHDA, CDR2 SQIVND (reference sequence). This CDR3 has 13 amino acids. CDR3 nucleotide sequence: TGTGCCAGTACTTGGGGCTTCAACTATGGCTACACCTTC. Residues: CASTWGFNYGYTF. The full variable domain, its missing parts supplied by reference TRBV19 and TRBJ1-2, is DGGITQSPKYLFRKEGQNVTLSCEQNLNHDAMYWYRQDPGQGLRLIYYSQIVNDFQKGDIAEGYSVSREKKESFPLTVTSAQKNPTAFYLCASTWGFNYGYTFGSGTRLTVV.

The CDR3: CAIMSGGPGNTIYF. CDR3 nucleotide sequence: TGTGCCATCATGTCCGGAGGGCCTGGAAACACCATATATTTT. The chain links TRBV10-3 to TRBJ1-3; D is undetermined. The CDR3 totals 14 residues. The ends were cut back, 7 bases at V and 2 bases at J, with 12 bases in the middle. The germline V gene encodes CDR1 ENHRY and CDR2 SYGVKD.

The gene calls are TRBV12-3 or TRBV12-4 and TRBJ2-1; tentative D call: TRBD1 (6 bases). This CDR3 has 13 amino acids. V lost 5 bases to trimming and J lost 15 bases, with 20 bases between them. CDR3 protein: CASSANRVRPGFF. The CDR3 DNA follows: TGTGCCAGCAGTGCCAACAGGGTACGGCCTGGGTTCTTC.

This chain joins TRBV12-3 or TRBV12-4 and TRBJ2-7; maybe TRBD1 (6 bases). V lost 5 bases, J lost 0 bases, and 8 bases lay in between. The CDR3 runs 13 residues. CDR3 sequence reads: CASSGDNSYEQYV. The CDR3 DNA sequence: TGTGCCAGCAGTGGGGACAACTCCTACGAGCAGTACGTC.

The chain uses TRBV9 and TRBJ1-1; D may be TRBD1 (5 bases). V was shortened by 4 bases and J by 3 bases, with 13 bases between the two germline ends. Germline values: CDR1 SGDLS, CDR2 YYNGEE. The CDR3 is 14 residues long. CDR3 sequence (DNA): TGTGCCAGCAGCCCTGGAGGAGGGGACACTGAAGCTTTCTTT. Translated, it gives CASSPGGGDTEAFF. The full variable domain, with the rest looked up from reference TRBV9 and TRBJ1-1, is DSGVTQTPKHLITATGQRVTLRCSPRSGDLSVYWYQQSLDQGLQFLIQYYNGEERAKGNILERFSAQQFPDLHSELNLSSLELGDSALYFCASSPGGGDTEAFFGQGTRLTVV.

The rearrangement uses TRBV7-6 and TRBJ1-1; a weak D match, TRBD1 (5 bases). Trimming pared 5 bases from V and 1 base from J, leaving 8 bases between. This CDR3 spans 13 amino acids. From germline, CDR1 is SGHVS and CDR2 FNYEAQ. The CDR3 DNA reads TGTGCCAGCAGCCTGCAGGGGAACACTGAAGCTTTCTTT. Translating gives CASSLQGNTEAFF.

The chain is built from TRBV11-2 and TRBJ2-7; D perhaps matches TRBD1 (5 bases). Trimming pared 0 bases from V and 6 bases from J, leaving 12 bases between. Germline-derived CDR1 and CDR2 are SGHAT and FQNNGV. This CDR3 contains 14 residues. The CDR3 is CASSLDHRGGEQYV. CDR3 coding DNA: TGTGCCAGCAGCTTAGATCATAGGGGTGGCGAGCAGTACGTC.

The rearrangement uses TRBV11-2 and TRBJ1-1, with TRBD1 as a possible D gene (5 bases). Germline V gives CDR1 SGHAT, CDR2 FQNNGV. The CDR3 runs to 13 residues. V was clipped by 1 base and J by 7 bases, with 10 bases between them. In DNA form, the CDR3 reads TGTGCCAGCAGCTTAGTTGACAGCTTTGAAGCTTTCTTT. It encodes CASSLVDSFEAFF. The full variable domain, its missing parts supplied by reference TRBV11-2 and TRBJ1-1, is EAGVAQSPRYKIIEKRQSVAFWCNPISGHATLYWYQQILGQGPKLLIQFQNNGVVDDSQLPKDRFSAERLKGVDSTLKIQPAKLEDSAVYLCASSLVDSFEAFFGQGTRLTVV.

V is TRBV7-6 and J is TRBJ2-7; TRBD2 agrees at 12 bases. The V segment lost 5 bases and the J segment 4 bases; nucleotides outside the gene matches: 9. This CDR3 region has 16 residues. The germline V gene encodes CDR1 SGHVS and CDR2 FNYEAQ. CDR3 amino acids: CASSTNLAGGKYEQYF. As DNA, the CDR3 is TGTGCCAGCAGCACTAACCTAGCGGGGGGGAAATACGAGCAGTACTTC.

This clone appeared a single time. The chain joins TRBV5-6 to TRBJ1-3; no firm D call. Looked up from germline, CDR1 is SGHDT and CDR2 is YYEEEE. The CDR3 contains 15 residues. Trimming stripped 5 bases from V and 1 base from J, with 13 bases between. CDR3 DNA: TGTGCCAGCAGTACTACTATGAGGTCTGGAAACACCATATATTTT. It encodes CASSTTMRSGNTIYF. Full variable domain (outside the CDR3, taken from reference TRBV5-6 and TRBJ1-3): DAGVTQSPTHLIKTRGQQVTLRCSPKSGHDTVSWYQQALGQGPQFIFQYYEEEERQRGNFPDRFSGHQFPNYSSELNVNALLLGDSALYLCASSTTMRSGNTIYFGEGSWLTVV.

This clone appeared once. The rearrangement joins TRBV2 to TRBJ2-3; tentatively, D is TRBD2 (6 bases). Germline CDR1 is SNHLY and CDR2 is FYNNEI. The CDR3 has 14 amino acids. The germline V and J ends were trimmed by 10 bases and 4 bases, with 18 bases remaining between them. CDR3 sequence (DNA): TGTGCCAAAGGGGAGGATAGCATCCCAGATACGCAGTATTTT. Translated, it gives CAKGEDSIPDTQYF.

The chain recombines TRBV19 with TRBJ2-1, with D unresolved. From germline, CDR1 is LNHDA and CDR2 SQIVND (reference sequence). V was shortened by 7 bases and J by 3 bases, with 13 bases between the two germline ends. The CDR3 covers 14 residues. The CDR3 here is CASKVWQDYNEQFF. For the CDR3, the DNA is TGTGCCAGTAAGGTATGGCAGGACTACAATGAGCAGTTCTTC.

This clone appeared a single time. CDR3 coding DNA: TGTGCCAGCAGCCGGGCTCCGGGACACCTCGGTTTTGAGCAGTTCTTC. Its protein product is CASSRAPGHLGFEQFF. V is TRBV3-1 (or the pseudogene TRBV3-2) and J is TRBJ2-1; a weak D match, TRBD1 (6 bases). From germline, CDR1 is LGHDT and CDR2 YNNKEL (reference sequence). This CDR3 is built from 16 residues. Deletions cut 4 bases from V and 9 bases from J, with 22 bases between.

The chain couples TRBV11-3 to TRBJ2-1; 11 bases map to TRBD1. The CDR3 length is 15 residues. V was clipped by 5 bases and J by 8 bases; unmatched bases: 8. CDR1 SGHNT and CDR2 YENEEA come from the germline V gene. In DNA, the CDR3 is TGTGCCAGCAGCCTCGGACAGGGGGCGGTAGATGAGCAGTTCTTC. Translation: CASSLGQGAVDEQFF.

The table lists this clone with a count of one. This chain uses TRBV18 with TRBJ1-2; 10 bases line up with TRBD1. The V and J ends lost 3 bases and 8 bases, in that order; junction bases with no gene match: 6. Germline lookup yields CDR1 KGHSH and CDR2 LQKENI. CDR3 size: 14 residues. The CDR3 nucleotides are TGTGCCAGCTCACCTTCGACAGGGGGCAAAGGCTACACCTTC. This sequence encodes CASSPSTGGKGYTF.

The chain recombines TRBV23-1 with TRBJ2-7; D not resolved. TRBV23-1 is noted as an ORF with a role that remains uncertain. Between the trimmed V and J ends, which lost 5 bases and 7 bases, there was a span of 12 bases. This CDR3 is 12 amino acids long. CDR3 in DNA: TGCGCCAGCAGTAAGAGGATTCAGGAGCAGTACTTC. Amino acids: CASSKRIQEQYF.

The V gene is TRBV5-1, the J gene TRBJ1-2, with TRBD1 as a possible D gene (5 bases). V lost 3 bases, J lost 2 bases, and 11 bases lay in between. Germline CDR1 SGHRS, CDR2 YFSETQ. The CDR3 sequence is 14 residues long. As DNA, the CDR3 is TGCGCCAGCAGCTGGGAAGGGGCCAACTATGGCTACACCTTC. Its protein is CASSWEGANYGYTF.

The chain uses TRBV18 and TRBJ1-3; TRBD1 agrees at 7 bases. Germline CDR1 and CDR2: KGHSH and LQKENI. V lost 4 bases and J lost 4; bases outside the gene matches: 7. This CDR3 spans 15 amino acids. Here the CDR3 reads CASSLQQDRGNTIYF. CDR3 coding DNA: TGTGCCAGCTCACTCCAACAGGACAGGGGAAACACCATATATTTT.

The rearrangement joins TRBV28 to TRBJ1-5; unclear D gene. The CDR3 length is 12 residues. The V gene's germline CDR1 is MDHEN and CDR2 SYDVKM. V was cut by 6 bases and J by 4 bases, with 7 bases left in between. The CDR3 region is CASSRGNQPQHF. The CDR3, as DNA: TGTGCCAGCAGCCGGGGAAATCAGCCCCAGCATTTT.

This clone was detected only once. This chain joins TRBV6-1 and TRBJ2-1, with TRBD2 as a possible D gene (7 bases). In germline, CDR1 is MNHNS, CDR2 SASEGT. Trimming stripped 2 bases from V and 10 bases from J, with 12 bases between. This CDR3 is built from 13 residues. In DNA form, the CDR3 reads TGTGCCAGCAGTGAACGGGGGGCTGGAGAGCAGTTCTTC. Encoded protein: CASSERGAGEQFF.

The gene calls are TRBV5-1 and TRBJ1-1; D is uncertain. The germline CDR1 and CDR2 sequences are SGHRS and YFSETQ. The V and J ends lost 4 bases and 5 bases respectively, with 21 bases between them. The CDR3 has 16 amino acids. CDR3 DNA sequence: TGCGCCAGCAGCCGAACGGAGGAGGGTTTGGGGACTGAAGCTTTCTTT. As protein: CASSRTEEGLGTEAFF.

This chain joins TRBV5-1 and TRBJ2-7, with unresolved D. Trimming took 2 bases from V and 7 from J, leaving 16 bases between them. The CDR3 totals 14 residues. CDR1 is SGHRS, CDR2 YFSETQ, per germline. CDR3 protein: CASSFRNPCGEQYV. As DNA, the CDR3 is TGCGCCAGCAGCTTCAGGAACCCTTGTGGAGAGCAGTACGTC.

This clone appeared a few times. The CDR3 bases are TGTGCCAGCAGCCCGATCGACAGGGGGCCCACTGAAGCTTTCTTT. Translated: CASSPIDRGPTEAFF. The chain has TRBV14 and TRBJ1-1, with 10 bases aligning to TRBD1. CDR1 SGHDN and CDR2 FVKESK come from the germline V gene. The CDR3 runs to 15 residues. J was trimmed by 4 bases and V by 4 bases; bases with no gene match: 6.

This chain connects TRBV4-3 to TRBJ1-2, with a tentative D call TRBD1 (6 bases). The CDR3 is 17 amino acids. V lost 0 bases and J lost 3, with 17 bases in between. Per the germline V gene, CDR1 is LGHNA and CDR2 is YSLEER. The CDR3 nucleotides are TGCGCCAGCAGCCAAGACCGCTCCGGGACAAACTACTATGGCTACACCTTC. It is translated as CASSQDRSGTNYYGYTF.

This rearrangement joins TRBV28 to TRBJ2-7; 11 bases are shared with TRBD1. V was pared by 5 bases and J by 4 bases, with 10 bases of the junction left unmatched. CDR3 size: 16 residues. The germline V gene has CDR1 MDHEN and CDR2 SYDVKM. DNA for the CDR3: TGTGCCAGCAGTCCCTTCCGGACAGGGGGCTCTTACGAGCAGTACTTC. This translates into CASSPFRTGGSYEQYF.

The count of this clone is one. The chain uses TRBV7-9 and TRBJ1-1; 7 bases are shared with TRBD1. Germline trimming cut 5 bases from V and 2 bases from J; bases unmatched to any gene: 5. CDR1 and CDR2 (germline): SEHNR, FQNEAQ (reference sequence). This CDR3 is 14 amino acids long. The CDR3 DNA reads TGTGCCAGCAGCGACCGACAGGGAAACACTGAAGCTTTCTTT. It translates to CASSDRQGNTEAFF.

The CDR3 region has the DNA TGTGCCAGCAGCTTAGTTGTTGCTAGCGGGAGCTACGAGCAGTACTTC. Its protein product is CASSLVVASGSYEQYF. This chain joins TRBV11-3 and TRBJ2-7; 10 bases fit TRBD2. The CDR3 covers 16 residues. CDR1 is SGHNT and CDR2 is YENEEA in the germline V gene. Unmatched junction bases numbered 6, after V lost 1 base and J lost 3 bases.

CDR3 residues: CASSEALRGARSTEAFF. The CDR3 DNA sequence: TGTGCCAGCAGTGAAGCGCTTCGGGGGGCCCGGAGCACTGAAGCTTTCTTT. The chain uses TRBV2 and TRBJ1-1, with D perhaps TRBD1 (6 bases). The CDR3 consists of 17 residues. From germline, CDR1 is SNHLY and CDR2 FYNNEI. With 0 bases removed from V and 4 bases from J, the gap between germline ends came to 18 bases.